What follows is one TCR beta chain and its context. The antigen is undetermined. TCRdb used MiXCR to reprocess the 5' RACE reads, holding one entry per CDR3 protein. The sample comprises some 340,000 distinct CDR3 sequences, roughly 14% of which are singletons, and 1.1% rests with the top ten. This sample is part of a study of CD8 T cells in ankylosing spondylitis. Broader study findings: Relatively rare in peripheral blood, disease-linked clones were also CD8+.

The CDR3 extends over 16 amino acids. The ends lost 5 bases at V and 4 bases at J; junction bases unmatched: 13. The V gene is TRBV12-3 or TRBV12-4, the J gene TRBJ1-2; 7 bases match TRBD1. The source material was blood, either unsorted or a sorted T cell fraction (not recorded which). The sequence was collected from a male donor with ankylosing spondylitis or in good health (not recorded which). The CDR3 sequence: CASSSTSGTDFYGYTF. The DNA of the CDR3 is TGTGCCAGCAGTAGTACAAGCGGGACAGACTTCTATGGCTACACCTTC.